One and the same sample provided the 21 T cell receptor beta chains below, sequenced in a study of control samples from healthy donors and cancer patients. Sequencing used immunoSEQ multiplex PCR; TCRdb keeps in-frame clones, though not all of them. The data show some 150,000 clones, 95% to 96% seen once. Sequenced input: blood. The origin of the receptors is a woman aged 30 to 39 in good health.

J is TRBJ1-1 and V is TRBV5-6; unclear D gene. CDR1 is SGHDT and CDR2 is YYEEEE in the germline V gene. CDR3 length: 13 amino acids. V was clipped by 0 bases and J by 4 bases, with 7 bases between them. This CDR3 is CASSLAWGTEAFF. The CDR3, as DNA: TGTGCCAGCAGCTTGGCCTGGGGCACTGAAGCTTTCTTT. Complete variable domain (other parts from reference TRBV5-6 and TRBJ1-1): DAGVTQSPTHLIKTRGQQVTLRCSPKSGHDTVSWYQQALGQGPQFIFQYYEEEERQRGNFPDRFSGHQFPNYSSELNVNALLLGDSALYLCASSLAWGTEAFFGQGTRLTVV.

This chain joins TRBV30 and TRBJ1-5; TRBD1 agrees at 10 bases. The ends lost 0 bases at V and 7 bases at J; junction bases unmatched: 3. CDR3 size: 14 residues. Germline CDR1 and CDR2: GTSNPN and SVGIG (reference sequence). CDR3 in DNA: TGTGCCTGGAGTGTACTGACAGGGGGCCAGCCCCAGCATTTT. Translating it yields CAWSVLTGGQPQHF.

This CDR3 is CASSPADTQYF. CDR3 in DNA: TGTGCCAGCAGCCCAGCGGATACGCAGTATTTT. This rearrangement joins TRBV7-2 to TRBJ2-3, with D uncertain. The CDR3 contains 11 residues. Trimming left V 5 bases short and J 6 bases short, with 6 bases between. Germline CDR1 SGHTA, CDR2 FQGNSA.

The chain combines TRBV6-1 with TRBJ1-4; D remains unclear. Germline V gene data show CDR1 as MNHNS and CDR2 as SASEGT. The CDR3 totals 14 residues. The V end was cut by 2 bases, the J end by 5 bases, with 9 bases between. CDR3 bases: TGTGCCAGCAGTGAACGGGCAGCAAATGAAAAACTGTTTTTT. Translating it yields CASSERAANEKLFF.

This chain connects TRBV27 to TRBJ1-4, with no clear D. Germline CDR1 and CDR2: MNHEY and SMNVEV (reference sequence). Trimming removed 4 bases at V and 3 bases at J, with 9 bases between. The CDR3 sequence is 14 residues long. CDR3 amino acids: CASSSWEANEKLFF. In DNA, the CDR3 is TGTGCCAGCAGTTCCTGGGAAGCTAATGAAAAACTGTTTTTT.

This sequence joins TRBV3-1 (or the pseudogene TRBV3-2) and TRBJ2-3; D possibly corresponds to TRBD1 (5 bases). Trimming stripped 1 base from V and 6 bases from J, with 14 bases between. The CDR3 is made up of 15 amino acids. CDR1 is LGHDT and CDR2 is YNNKEL in the germline V gene (reference sequence). Here the CDR3 reads CASSQGGSDIDTQYF. CDR3 in DNA: TGTGCCAGCAGCCAAGGGGGCTCCGACATCGATACGCAGTATTTT.

The chain has TRBV30 and TRBJ1-5; TRBD1 is a possible D gene (5 bases). Trimming stripped 4 bases from V and 3 bases from J, with 13 bases between. Germline V gene sequence: CDR1 GTSNPN, CDR2 SVGIG (reference sequence). The length of the CDR3 is 14 residues. This chain's CDR3 is CAWNGGDPNQPQHF. The CDR3 region has the DNA TGTGCCTGGAATGGAGGGGATCCCAATCAGCCCCAGCATTTT. The full variable domain, completed using reference TRBV30 and TRBJ1-5, is SQTIHQWPATLVQPVGSPLSLECTVEGTSNPNLYWYRQAAGRGLQLLFYSVGIGQISSEVPQNLSASRPQDRQFILSSKKLLLSDSGFYLCAWNGGDPNQPQHFGDGTRLSIL.

The CDR3 nucleotides are TGTGCCAGTAGTCCGGGTTGGGAAAAACTGTTTTTT. Translation gives CASSPGWEKLFF. The chain joins TRBV19 to TRBJ1-4; D is uncertain. Per the germline V gene, CDR1 is LNHDA and CDR2 is SQIVND (reference sequence). The CDR3 loop spans 12 amino acids. V was shortened by 5 bases and J by 8 bases, with 9 bases between the two germline ends.

The rearrangement links TRBV5-1 to TRBJ2-1; D uncertain. The germline V gene has CDR1 SGHRS and CDR2 YFSETQ. Trimming pared 4 bases from V and 9 bases from J, leaving 17 bases between. This CDR3 contains 14 residues. The CDR3 DNA reads as TGCGCCAGCAGCGAGCGAGAACAGTTCCCTGAGCAGTTCTTC. Its protein is CASSEREQFPEQFF.

This chain links TRBV28 with TRBJ1-3, with TRBD1 matching over 7 bases. Germline loops: CDR1 MDHEN, CDR2 SYDVKM. Losses at the gene ends were 7 bases for V and 0 bases for J; bases not matched to a gene: 6. The CDR3 loop spans 15 amino acids. Here the CDR3 reads CASIPTGSSGNTIYF. CDR3 nucleotide sequence: TGTGCCAGCATTCCGACAGGGAGCTCTGGAAACACCATATATTTT.

The chain uses TRBV5-4 and TRBJ1-2; perhaps TRBD1 as D (5 bases). Germline V gives CDR1 SGHNT, CDR2 YYREEE (reference sequence). The V end was cut by 1 base, the J end by 5 bases, with 21 bases between. The CDR3 contains 17 residues. The CDR3 coding sequence is TGTGCCAGCAGCTTGCCCATGGCCGGGACGGTCACATATGGCTACACCTTC. Translation gives CASSLPMAGTVTYGYTF.

This rearrangement joins TRBV24-1 to TRBJ2-2; D is possibly TRBD1 (5 bases). The germline gives CDR1 KGHDR, CDR2 SFDVKD. Trimming removed 4 bases at V and 5 bases at J, with 16 bases between. CDR3 length: 16 residues. The DNA of the CDR3 is TGTGCCACCAGTGAGACCAAAACCAGGGTTACCGGGGAGCTGTTTTTT. It is translated as CATSETKTRVTGELFF.

This clone came up once. The chain links TRBV7-9 to TRBJ2-5; D might be TRBD2 (6 bases). Germline CDR1 SEHNR, CDR2 FQNEAQ (reference sequence). This CDR3 is built from 14 residues. V lost 3 bases and J lost 5, with 13 bases in between. CDR3 protein: CASSFGGMEETQYF. The CDR3 nucleotides read TGTGCCAGCAGCTTCGGGGGAATGGAGGAGACCCAGTACTTC.

The V call is TRBV28, the J call TRBJ2-1; maybe TRBD1 (6 bases). This CDR3 contains 15 residues. The germline V gene has CDR1 MDHEN and CDR2 SYDVKM. With 5 bases removed from V and 6 bases from J, the gap between germline ends came to 17 bases. The CDR3 reads CASSPQGPLFNEQFF. The CDR3 nucleotides are TGTGCCAGCAGTCCCCAGGGGCCCCTATTCAATGAGCAGTTCTTC.

This chain uses TRBV27 with TRBJ2-3; 9 nucleotides line up with TRBD2. The CDR3 has 16 residues. After removal of 7 bases from V and 3 bases from J, the junction contained 11 bases not matched to a gene. Looked up from germline, CDR1 is MNHEY and CDR2 is SMNVEV (reference sequence). The CDR3 DNA reads TGTGCCAGCACCATTGGGCTAGCGGGGAGTACAGATACGCAGTATTTT. This sequence encodes CASTIGLAGSTDTQYF.

The CDR3 sequence is CASSQGQGHQADKYGYTF. The CDR3 nucleotides read TGTGCCAGCAGCCAAGGGCAGGGCCACCAGGCGGACAAATATGGCTACACCTTC. This chain links TRBV4-2 with TRBJ1-2; weak D call: TRBD1 (5 bases). CDR3 length equals 18 residues. Germline V gives CDR1 LGHNA, CDR2 YNFKEQ. Trimming stripped 1 base from V and 5 bases from J, with 23 bases between.

The chain uses TRBV5-6 and TRBJ1-2, with a possible D match to TRBD1 (5 bases). The CDR3 sequence is 14 residues long. The germline gives CDR1 SGHDT, CDR2 YYEEEE. V lost 5 bases, J lost 4 bases, and 15 bases lay in between. The DNA for the CDR3 is TGTGCCAGCAGACGGGACGTAGGCTTCTATGGCTACACCTTC. This sequence encodes CASRRDVGFYGYTF.

The table lists this clone with a count of one. CDR3 residues: CASSQSGGAYNEQFF. The CDR3 DNA reads TGTGCCAGCAGTCAAAGCGGGGGGGCCTACAATGAGCAGTTCTTC. The V and J genes are TRBV2 and TRBJ2-1; TRBD2 matches 10 bases. With V trimmed by 5 bases and J by 2 bases, 3 bases remained unmatched. This CDR3 is 15 amino acids long. The germline CDR1 and CDR2 sequences are SNHLY and FYNNEI. Supplemented by reference TRBV2 and TRBJ2-1, the full variable domain reads EPEVTQTPSHQVTQMGQEVILRCVPISNHLYFYWYRQILGQKVEFLVSFYNNEISEKSEIFDDQFSVERPDGSNFTLKIRSTKLEDSAMYFCASSQSGGAYNEQFFGPGTRLTVL.

J is TRBJ2-1 and V is TRBV3-1 (or the pseudogene TRBV3-2); D is perhaps TRBD1 or TRBD2 (5 bases each). The CDR3 is 17 residues long. Per the germline V gene, CDR1 is LGHDT and CDR2 is YNNKEL (reference sequence). Trimming cost V 4 bases and J 0 bases, with 16 bases left between them. In DNA form, the CDR3 reads TGTGCCAGCAGCCGGGGTTTTACGGGGCTCTCCTACAATGAGCAGTTCTTC. This translates into CASSRGFTGLSYNEQFF.

The chain's CDR3 is CASGKTGQHYEQYF. The CDR3 DNA reads TGTGCCAGCGGAAAAACGGGACAGCACTACGAGCAGTACTTC. The chain links TRBV5-6 to TRBJ2-7; 7 nucleotides match TRBD1. Trimming cost V 7 bases and J 3 bases; bases outside gene matches: 10. The CDR3 contains 14 residues. CDR1 is SGHDT and CDR2 is YYEEEE in the germline V gene.

Remarks on this clone: Other DNA sequences from this sample encode an identical CDR3 as well. The rearrangement links TRBV9 to TRBJ1-5; TRBD1 is a possible D gene (5 bases). The length of the CDR3 is 14 residues. CDR1 is SGDLS and CDR2 is YYNGEE in the germline V gene. V was cut by 0 bases and J by 1 base, with 5 bases left in between. CDR3 loop: CASSVGGSNQPQHF. CDR3 bases: TGTGCCAGCAGCGTAGGGGGCAGCAATCAGCCCCAGCATTTT.